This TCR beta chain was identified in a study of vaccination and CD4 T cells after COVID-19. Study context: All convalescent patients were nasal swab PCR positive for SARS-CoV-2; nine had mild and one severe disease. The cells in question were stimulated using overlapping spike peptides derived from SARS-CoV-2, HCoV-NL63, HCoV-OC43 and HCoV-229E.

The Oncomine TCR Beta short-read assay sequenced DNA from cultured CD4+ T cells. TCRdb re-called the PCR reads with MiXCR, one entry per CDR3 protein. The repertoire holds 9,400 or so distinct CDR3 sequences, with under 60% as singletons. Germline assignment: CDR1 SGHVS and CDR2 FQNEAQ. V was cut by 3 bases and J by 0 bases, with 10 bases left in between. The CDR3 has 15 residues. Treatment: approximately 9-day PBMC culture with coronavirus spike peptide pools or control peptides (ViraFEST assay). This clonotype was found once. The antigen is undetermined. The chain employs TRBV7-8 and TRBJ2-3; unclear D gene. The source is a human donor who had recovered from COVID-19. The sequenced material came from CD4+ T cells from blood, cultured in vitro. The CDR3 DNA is TGTGCCAGCAGCTTGATGAGGTGGAGCACAGATACGCAGTATTTT. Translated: CASSLMRWSTDTQYF.